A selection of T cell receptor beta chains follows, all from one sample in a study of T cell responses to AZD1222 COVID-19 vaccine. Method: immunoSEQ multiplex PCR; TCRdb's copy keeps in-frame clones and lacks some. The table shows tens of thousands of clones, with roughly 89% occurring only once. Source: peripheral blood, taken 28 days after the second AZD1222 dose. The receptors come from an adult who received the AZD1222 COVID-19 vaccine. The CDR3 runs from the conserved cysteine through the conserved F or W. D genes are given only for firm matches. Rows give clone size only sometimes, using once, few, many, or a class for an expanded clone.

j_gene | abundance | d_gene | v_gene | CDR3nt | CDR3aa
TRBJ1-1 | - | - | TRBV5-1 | TGCGCCAGCAGCTTGATCGGGCAGAACACTGAAGCTTTCTTT | CASSLIGQNTEAFF
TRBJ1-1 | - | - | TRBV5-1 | TGCGCCAGCAGCTTGGGGGAGGGGCGGTGGACTGAAGCTTTCTTT | CASSLGEGRWTEAFF
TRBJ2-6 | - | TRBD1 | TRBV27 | TGTGCCAGCAAAACCGGGACAGCAACGCCGTCACCTTCTGGGGCCAACGTCCTGACTTTC | CASKTGTATPSPSGANVLTF
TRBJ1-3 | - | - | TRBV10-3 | TGTGCCATCAGTGGGTCCTTGACAGACTCTGGAAACACCATATATTTT | CAISGSLTDSGNTIYF
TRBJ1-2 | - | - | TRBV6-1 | TGTGCCAGCAGTTCCTCCAGGATAAACTATGGCTACACCTTC | CASSSSRINYGYTF
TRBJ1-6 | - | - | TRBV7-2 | TGTGCCAGCAGCTTAGAAATGGGGGCAGCGAATTCACCCCTCCACTTT | CASSLEMGAANSPLHF
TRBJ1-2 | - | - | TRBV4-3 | TGCGCCAGCAGCCAAATACCGTTTAAGGATTCTGACTATGGCTACACCTTC | CASSQIPFKDSDYGYTF
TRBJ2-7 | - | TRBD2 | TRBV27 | TGTGCCAGCAGCGCTAGCGGCTACGAGCAGTACTTC | CASSASGYEQYF
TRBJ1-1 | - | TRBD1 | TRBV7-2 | TGTGCCAGCAGCCGCGGGACAGGGGTTACTGAAGCTTTCTTT | CASSRGTGVTEAFF
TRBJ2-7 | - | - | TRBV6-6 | TGTGCCAGTACTATAGGTCCAGCCTACGAGCAGTACTTC | CASTIGPAYEQYF
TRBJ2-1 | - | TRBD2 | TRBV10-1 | TGCGCCAGCAGTTTTTCCACTAGCGGCAGAGTGAGAGAAACCTACAATGAGCAGTTCTTC | CASSFSTSGRVRETYNEQFF
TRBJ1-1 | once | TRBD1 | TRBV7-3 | TGTGCCAGCAGGCCAGGGGGAATGAACACTGAAGCTTTCTTT | CASRPGGMNTEAFF
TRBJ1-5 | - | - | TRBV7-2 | TGTGCCAGCAGCTTAGCGGGGGGCGAACAGCCCCAGCATTTT | CASSLAGGEQPQHF
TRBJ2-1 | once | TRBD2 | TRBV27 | TGTGCCAGCAGTTTGGGACTAGCGGGGCCGAGGGGGTATGAGCAGTTCTTC | CASSLGLAGPRGYEQFF
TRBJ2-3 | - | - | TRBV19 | TGTGCCAGTAGTATCCTAGGGGAGGGCACAGATACGCAGTATTTT | CASSILGEGTDTQYF
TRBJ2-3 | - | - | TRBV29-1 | TGCAGCGTTGATTCCGGGTTCTTT | CSVDSGFF
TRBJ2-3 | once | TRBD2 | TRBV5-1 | TGCGCCAGCAGCCCGGGAGGGACTAGCGAGATAAGGAGAAGGCAGTATTTT | CASSPGGTSEIRRRQYF
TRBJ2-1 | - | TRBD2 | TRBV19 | TGTGCCAGTAGTATAGTAGCGGGCGGAATCAATGAGCAGTTCTTC | CASSIVAGGINEQFF
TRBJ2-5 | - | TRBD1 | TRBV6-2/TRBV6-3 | TGTGCCAGCAGTTCCCCAGGGGGCTTGGAGACCCAGTACTTC | CASSSPGGLETQYF
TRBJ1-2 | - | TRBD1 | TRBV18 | TGTGCCAGCTCACCACCGGTTGGGACAGGGAACGGCTACACCTTC | CASSPPVGTGNGYTF